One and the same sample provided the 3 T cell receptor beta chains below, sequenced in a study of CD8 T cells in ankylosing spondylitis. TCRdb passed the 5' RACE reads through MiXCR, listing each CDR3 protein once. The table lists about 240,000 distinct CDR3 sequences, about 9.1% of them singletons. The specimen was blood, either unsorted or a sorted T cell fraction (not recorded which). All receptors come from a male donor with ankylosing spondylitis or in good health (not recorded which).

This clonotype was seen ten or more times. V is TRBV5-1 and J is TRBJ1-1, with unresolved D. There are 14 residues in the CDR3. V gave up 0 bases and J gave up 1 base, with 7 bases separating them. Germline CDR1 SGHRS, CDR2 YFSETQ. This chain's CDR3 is CASSLAVGNTEAFF. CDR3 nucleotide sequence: TGCGCCAGCAGCTTGGCCGTAGGGAACACTGAAGCTTTCTTT.

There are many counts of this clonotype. This CDR3 reads CASSSLDTRTWEQFF. CDR3 DNA: TGTGCCAGCAGCTCATTGGACACCCGGACCTGGGAGCAGTTCTTC. This rearrangement joins TRBV28 to TRBJ2-1; D may be TRBD1 (5 bases). Trimming shortened V by 6 bases and J by 10 bases, and 22 bases separated the two germline ends. CDR1 is MDHEN and CDR2 is SYDVKM in the germline V gene. The CDR3 totals 15 residues.

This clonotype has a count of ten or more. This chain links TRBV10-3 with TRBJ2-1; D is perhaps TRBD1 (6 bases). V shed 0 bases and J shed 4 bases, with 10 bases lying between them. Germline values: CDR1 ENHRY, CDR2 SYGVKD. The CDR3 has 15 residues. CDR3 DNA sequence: TGTGCCATCAGTGAGTCGACCCAGGGGTACAATGAGCAGTTCTTC. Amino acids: CAISESTQGYNEQFF.